Below are 19 T cell receptor beta chains sequenced from a single sample in a study of tumor-infiltrating lymphocytes in primary liver carcinoma. A constant-region primer primed TCR beta cDNA synthesis from about 530 ng of total RNA. Amplification in three nested multiplex PCR rounds with slightly modified ARM-PCR gave rise to TCR beta libraries. A C-beta reverse primer and TRBV1-TRBV30 forward primers served in each of the first two PCR rounds, at approximately 10 cycles apiece. TCRdb analysed the multiplex PCR reads with MiXCR anew, one entry per CDR3 protein. The repertoire consists of fewer than 150,000 distinct CDR3 sequences, with 55% to 65% occurring once and the leading ten covering approximately 10%. From roughly 20-30 mg of unsorted bulk tissue, DNA and RNA were co-extracted together. Sample: liver tumor tissue from sampling region 1. Specified subset: tumor region T1, superior pole. The receptors come from a woman aged 55-69 years with primary liver carcinoma and hepatitis B virus infection.

The table lists this clonotype with a few counts. Sequence at one end of the junction differs from germline and may be a read error. The V gene is TRBV6-5, the J gene TRBJ2-7; 9 nucleotides match TRBD2. The CDR3 spans 13 residues. Looked up from germline, CDR1 is MNHEY and CDR2 is SVGAGI. DNA for the CDR3: TGTGCCAGCCGGCGGGGGGGCCCCTACGAGCAGTATTTC. It codes for CASRRGGPYEQYF.

This clonotype was observed once. A much larger clone is a single base away; this may be a read error. The chain uses TRBV5-4 and TRBJ1-2; a possible D gene is TRBD1 (5 bases). The CDR3 loop spans 13 amino acids. Germline CDR1 and CDR2: SGHNT and YYREEE (reference sequence). CDR3 loop: CASGLGHFYGYTF. CDR3 bases: TGTGCCAGCGGCTTAGGACACTTCTATGGCTACACCTTC.

The chain combines TRBV29-1 with TRBJ2-7; TRBD2 is a possible D gene (5 bases). Trimming took 7 bases from V and 6 from J, leaving 16 bases between them. The CDR3 sequence is 12 residues long. The germline gives CDR1 SQVTM, CDR2 ANQGSEA. DNA for the CDR3: TGCAGCGCCGGGATAGGGTGGGCCGAGCAGTACTTC. Its translation: CSAGIGWAEQYF.

Comments on this clonotype: Mismatch with germline at one junction end may stem from a read error. The chain links TRBV11-2 to TRBJ2-7; 11 nucleotides match TRBD2. The CDR3 loop spans 13 amino acids. Germline V gene sequence: CDR1 SGHAT, CDR2 FQNNGV. CDR3 in DNA: TGTGCCAGGAGCTCAACTAGCGGGAGAGAGCAGTACTTC. Amino acids: CARSSTSGREQYF.

The V and J genes are TRBV19 and TRBJ2-2; no firm D call. Trimming stripped 7 bases from V and 7 bases from J, with 16 bases between. Per germline, CDR1 LNHDA and CDR2 SQIVND (reference sequence). CDR3 length: 14 amino acids. CDR3 region: CASTAVYPSGELFF. The CDR3 DNA follows: TGTGCCAGTACCGCCGTCTATCCTAGCGGGGAGCTGTTTTTT.

Comments on this clonotype: One end of the junction is discordant with germline, which a read error may explain. The rearrangement uses TRBV11-2 and TRBJ2-3; TRBD2 matches at 7 bases. The CDR3 is made up of 15 amino acids. Germline loops: CDR1 SGHAT, CDR2 FQNNGV. The CDR3 sequence: CSSSVERGRLYRQYF. In nucleotides, the CDR3 is TGTTCCAGCAGCGTCGAGCGGGGCCGACTCTATAGGCAGTATTTT.

This clonotype was detected only once. This is likely a read error, given that the CDR3 carries no conserved phenylalanine or tryptophan at its end. The CDR3: CASSDGLAIYEQFL. The CDR3 DNA follows: TGTGCCAGCAGCGACGGACTAGCGATCTATGAGCAGTTCCTC. The rearrangement joins TRBV11-1 to TRBJ2-1, with 9 bases matching TRBD2. V gave up 5 bases and J gave up 8 bases; unmatched junction bases: 7. The V gene's germline CDR1 is SGHAT and CDR2 FQDESV (reference sequence). CDR3 length: 14 amino acids.

For this clonotype: A much larger clone differs by one base, so this may be a read error. The genes are TRBV29-1 and TRBJ1-5; tentative D call: TRBD1 (5 bases). CDR3 length: 13 amino acids. Germline CDR1 SQVTM, CDR2 ANQGSEA. The V and J ends lost 4 bases and 5 bases respectively, with 12 bases between them. The CDR3 reads CSVAAGRDQPQHF. As DNA, the CDR3 is TGCAGCGTTGCGGCGGGCAGGGATCAGCCCCAGCATTTT.

V and J are TRBV28 and TRBJ2-7; TRBD1 matches 7 bases. V gave up 4 bases and J gave up 6 bases; unmatched junction bases: 12. Germline V CDR1 and CDR2: MDHEN, SYDVKM. CDR3 length: 15 amino acids. CDR3 loop: CASSSPGQVFGEQYF. CDR3 coding DNA: TGTGCCAGCAGTTCTCCAGGACAGGTGTTTGGCGAGCAGTACTTC. The variable domain in full, with the rest retrieved from reference TRBV28 and TRBJ2-7, is DVKVTQSSRYLVKRTGEKVFLECVQDMDHENMFWYRQDPGLGLRLIYFSYDVKMKEKGDIPEGYSVSREKKERFSLILESASTNQTSMYLCASSSPGQVFGEQYFGPGTRLTVT.

On this clonotype: This sequence may be a read error, since a much larger clone differs from it by one base. V gene TRBV7-8 combines with J gene TRBJ2-5, with 10 bases fitting TRBD2. CDR3 length equals 16 residues. Germline loops: CDR1 SGHVS, CDR2 FQNEAQ. CDR3 loop: CVSSHSGLAGVPTQYF. Here the CDR3 DNA reads TGTGTCAGCAGCCACTCAGGGCTAGCGGGAGTCCCGACCCAGTACTTC.

The V gene is TRBV11-2, the J gene TRBJ2-7; tentative D call: TRBD2 (5 bases). CDR1 and CDR2 from the germline V gene are SGHAT and FQNNGV. CDR3 length: 15 residues. V lost 6 bases and J 2 bases, leaving 17 bases between the germline ends. The CDR3 nucleotides read TGTGCCAGCAGATCCGCGGGCGGTGGCCCCTACGAGCAGTACTTC. Translating gives CASRSAGGGPYEQYF.

The table lists this clonotype with many counts. V and J are TRBV28 and TRBJ2-1, with TRBD2 matching over 8 bases. The CDR3 sequence is 18 residues long. Trimming removed 1 base from V and 0 bases from J; junction bases left unmatched: 8. From germline, CDR1 is MDHEN and CDR2 SYDVKM. CDR3 nucleotide sequence: TGTGCCAGCAGTTTATCCCCGGGACTAGGAAGCTCCTACAATGAGCAGTTCTTC. It codes for CASSLSPGLGSSYNEQFF.

This clonotype was seen many times. V usage is TRBV14 and J usage is TRBJ1-2; D may be TRBD1 (5 bases). Trimming stripped 2 bases from V and 4 bases from J, with 8 bases between. CDR1 and CDR2 (germline): SGHDN, FVKESK. This CDR3 has 13 amino acids. In DNA form, the CDR3 reads TGTGCCAGCAGCCAAAGACAGTCCTATGGCTACACCTTC. Translation gives CASSQRQSYGYTF.

In its sample, this clonotype was seen a few times. A much larger clone sits a single nucleotide away, making a read error possible. This chain joins TRBV6-5 and TRBJ1-2; D unclear. Germline V gene data show CDR1 as MNHEY and CDR2 as SVGAGI. This CDR3 region has 16 residues. CDR3 loop: CVSSYLTSGWNYGYTF. The DNA for the CDR3 is TGTGTCAGCAGTTACCTTACATCGGGGTGGAACTATGGCTACACCTTC.

Concerning this clonotype itself: Compared with germline, one end of the junction differs, possibly owing to a read error. The chain couples TRBV6-1 to TRBJ2-5; D not resolved. Germline CDR1 reads MNHNS; CDR2 reads SASEGT. There are 13 residues in the CDR3. DNA of the CDR3: TGTGCCAGCAGAAGTTATCGGCTAGAGACCCAGTATTTC. It translates to CASRSYRLETQYF.

This clonotype was seen at least ten times. The chain links TRBV4-1 to TRBJ2-1; tentatively, D is TRBD2 (6 bases). V dropped 0 bases and J dropped 1 base, with 7 bases sitting between them. The CDR3 consists of 15 residues. Germline CDR1 is MGHRA and CDR2 is YSYEKL. CDR3 in DNA: TGCGCCAGCAGCCAAGACGGGAGATCCTACAATGAGCAGTTCTTC. Translation: CASSQDGRSYNEQFF.

The chain has TRBV11-2 and TRBJ2-5; weak D call: TRBD2 (5 bases). This CDR3 is built from 16 residues. CDR1 is SGHAT, CDR2 FQNNGV, per germline. The V gene lost 1 base and the J gene lost 4 bases, with 16 bases spanning the gap. The CDR3 loop reads CASSLGISPSGETQYF. The CDR3 coding sequence is TGTGCCAGCAGCTTAGGGATTTCACCCAGCGGAGAGACCCAGTACTTC.

In this sample, this clonotype turned up once. A much larger clonotype is one base distant, so this may be a read error. Because it lacks the conserved phenylalanine or tryptophan at the end, this CDR3 is likely a read error. This chain joins TRBV29-1 and TRBJ2-1; D gene ambiguous. Germline CDR1 and CDR2: SQVTM and ANQGSEA. Trimming took 4 bases from V and 4 from J, leaving 8 bases between them. This CDR3 is built from 12 residues. CDR3 sequence (DNA): TGCAGCGTTGCAGAGAATTACAATGAGCAGTTCGTC. It encodes CSVAENYNEQFV.

In its sample, this clonotype was seen many times. The chain employs TRBV12-3 or TRBV12-4 and TRBJ1-2; D gene ambiguous. CDR3 length: 12 amino acids. Trimming took 2 bases from V and 4 from J, leaving 5 bases between them. DNA of the CDR3: TGTGCCAGCAGTTTAAATCCCTATGGCTACACCTTC. Protein product: CASSLNPYGYTF.